A single sample gave rise to the 28 T cell receptor beta chains below, sequenced in a study of OX40 agonist ivuxolimab in advanced cancers. Libraries were prepared by immunoSEQ multiplex PCR; TCRdb keeps only in-frame clonotypes and omits some of them. This sample yields about 79,000 clones, of which roughly 90% are seen a single time; 0.5% to 0.55% belongs to the top ten. This specimen consisted of CD4+ or CD8+ T cells sorted from blood, obtained in a trial of the OX40 agonist ivuxolimab. Receptors originate from an adult with an advanced solid tumor such as melanoma, head and neck, liver or kidney cancer.

The chain joins TRBV6-6 to TRBJ1-5, with D tentatively TRBD1 (6 bases). CDR1 is MNHNY, CDR2 SVGAGI, per germline (reference sequence). The CDR3 is 13 amino acids. V lost 7 bases and J 3 bases, leaving 10 bases between the germline ends. In nucleotides, the CDR3 is TGTGCCAGCAACAGGGACGACAATCAGCCCCAGCATTTT. Its protein is CASNRDDNQPQHF.

The chain combines TRBV4-1 with TRBJ2-3; 8 bases map to TRBD2. The V gene end was trimmed by 3 bases and the J gene end by 3 bases; junction bases not matched to a gene: 11. The CDR3 sequence is 17 residues long. Germline CDR1 MGHRA, CDR2 YSYEKL. CDR3 sequence (DNA): TGCGCCAGCAGCCAGAGCCCCGGGAGGGCCGAAACAGATACGCAGTATTTT. It codes for CASSQSPGRAETDTQYF.

The gene calls are TRBV5-4 and TRBJ1-2; D call uncertain. Trimming took off 1 base at V and 6 bases at J, with 13 bases between the two ends. CDR3 length: 14 amino acids. Germline V gene data show CDR1 as SGHNT and CDR2 as YYREEE (reference sequence). The CDR3 sequence: CASSLYMGDNGYTF. The CDR3 nucleotides read TGTGCCAGCAGCTTGTATATGGGAGATAATGGCTACACCTTC.

V is TRBV5-1 and J is TRBJ2-7; 11 positions agree with TRBD1. V was pared by 0 bases and J by 5 bases, with 4 bases of the junction left unmatched. The CDR3 is 15 residues long. CDR1 is SGHRS, CDR2 YFSETQ, per germline. The CDR3 sequence: CASSLDGQGANEQYF. Here the CDR3 DNA reads TGCGCCAGCAGCTTGGACGGACAGGGGGCAAACGAGCAGTACTTC.

The genes are TRBV7-2 and TRBJ1-1, with a tentative D call TRBD1 (5 bases). Germline V gives CDR1 SGHTA, CDR2 FQGNSA. There are 14 residues in the CDR3. The V end was cut by 3 bases, the J end by 5 bases, with 13 bases between. The CDR3, as DNA: TGTGCCAGCAGCTTCGGGACCCTGGGGACTGAAGCTTTCTTT. Translated, it gives CASSFGTLGTEAFF. Combining the CDR3 with reference TRBV7-2 and TRBJ1-1 gives the whole variable domain GAGVSQSPSNKVTEKGKDVELRCDPISGHTALYWYRQSLGQGLEFLIYFQGNSAPDKSGLPSDRFSAERTGGSVSTLTIQRTQQEDSAVYLCASSFGTLGTEAFFGQGTRLTVV.

V usage is TRBV10-2 and J usage is TRBJ2-3; D uncertain. Trimming left V 8 bases short and J 2 bases short, with 8 bases between. The CDR3 is 12 amino acids. From germline, CDR1 is WSHSY and CDR2 SAAADI. The DNA of the CDR3 is TGCGCCAGCGCTGTGAACACAGATACGCAGTATTTT. Translated, it gives CASAVNTDTQYF.

The V and J genes are TRBV5-5 and TRBJ1-4; the D gene is possibly TRBD1 (5 bases). This CDR3 comprises 14 residues. Germline V gene data show CDR1 as SGHKS and CDR2 as YYEKEE (reference sequence). V was trimmed by 2 bases and J by 12 bases, leaving 17 bases between them. CDR3 protein: CASSLRGDLGELFF. The CDR3 bases are TGTGCCAGCAGCTTAAGAGGGGATTTAGGGGAACTGTTTTTT.

The genes are TRBV19 and TRBJ2-5; 9 bases are shared with TRBD2. Trimming cost V 2 bases and J 5 bases; bases outside gene matches: 3. CDR3 length: 14 residues. Germline CDR1 is LNHDA and CDR2 is SQIVND (reference sequence). CDR3 nucleotides: TGTGCCAGTAGTATAAGGCGGGAGGGGGAGACCCAGTACTTC. Translated: CASSIRREGETQYF.

The chain links TRBV7-2 to TRBJ1-1; D is ambiguous. CDR3 length: 13 residues. Per germline, CDR1 SGHTA and CDR2 FQGNSA. Trimming shortened V by 3 bases and J by 1 base, and 6 bases separated the two germline ends. The CDR3 nucleotides are TGTGCCAGCAGCTTTTCGGCGAACACTGAAGCTTTCTTT. Translation gives CASSFSANTEAFF. Combining the CDR3 with reference TRBV7-2 and TRBJ1-1 gives the whole variable domain GAGVSQSPSNKVTEKGKDVELRCDPISGHTALYWYRQSLGQGLEFLIYFQGNSAPDKSGLPSDRFSAERTGGSVSTLTIQRTQQEDSAVYLCASSFSANTEAFFGQGTRLTVV.

This chain uses TRBV10-3 with TRBJ1-1, with D unresolved. Germline CDR1 ENHRY, CDR2 SYGVKD. The V end was cut by 6 bases, the J end by 5 bases, with 16 bases between. The CDR3 is 14 amino acids. The CDR3 DNA reads TGTGCCATCAGGGTTTACGGGGAAGGAACTGAAGCTTTCTTT. Translated: CAIRVYGEGTEAFF.

This chain links TRBV5-4 with TRBJ2-7; 7 bases align to TRBD1. There are 16 residues in the CDR3. Germline CDR1 and CDR2: SGHNT and YYREEE (reference sequence). V was pared by 4 bases and J by 3 bases, with 13 bases of the junction left unmatched. This CDR3 reads CASSQKRTGALYEQYF. In DNA form, the CDR3 reads TGTGCCAGCAGCCAGAAGCGAACAGGGGCACTCTACGAGCAGTACTTC.

The chain couples TRBV7-2 to TRBJ1-5, with 7 bases identical to TRBD1. J lost 2 bases, V lost 5 bases, and 9 bases had no gene match. The germline V gene has CDR1 SGHTA and CDR2 FQGNSA. The CDR3 is 16 amino acids. The CDR3 region is CASSPFQGGRNQPQHF. DNA for the CDR3: TGTGCCAGCAGCCCTTTCCAGGGGGGTCGCAATCAGCCCCAGCATTTT.

This clone was counted only a few times. The CDR3, as DNA: TGTGCCTGGAGTGTGGACAGGGGGCCGGGACAGCCCCAGCATTTT. Translating gives CAWSVDRGPGQPQHF. The gene calls are TRBV30 and TRBJ1-5; 11 bases are a match to TRBD1. The CDR3 totals 15 residues. Germline V lookup: CDR1 GTSNPN, CDR2 SVGIG (reference sequence). The ends lost 0 bases at V and 7 bases at J; junction bases unmatched: 5.

The V call is TRBV7-9, the J call TRBJ2-5; no firm D call. The V and J ends lost 5 bases and 4 bases respectively, with 8 bases between them. Germline V gene data show CDR1 as SEHNR and CDR2 as FQNEAQ (reference sequence). The CDR3 consists of 12 residues. The CDR3 region has the DNA TGTGCCAGCAGCCTCAACCGAGAGACCCAGTACTTC. Amino acid sequence: CASSLNRETQYF.

This clone is a singleton in its sample. The chain couples TRBV7-2 to TRBJ2-3; D might be TRBD2 (5 bases). Trimming shortened V by 0 bases and J by 4 bases, and 8 bases separated the two germline ends. The V gene's germline CDR1 is SGHTA and CDR2 FQGNSA. The CDR3 runs 14 residues. The CDR3 loop is CASSLARRADTQYF. The CDR3 nucleotides are TGTGCCAGCAGCTTAGCGAGGCGGGCAGATACGCAGTATTTT.

The rearrangement joins TRBV2 to TRBJ1-1; D ambiguous. The V and J ends lost 4 bases and 5 bases respectively, with 8 bases between them. The CDR3 totals 12 residues. The V gene's germline CDR1 is SNHLY and CDR2 FYNNEI. The CDR3 protein is CASSARRTEAFF. The CDR3 DNA is TGTGCCAGCAGTGCGCGTAGGACTGAAGCTTTCTTT.

The chain joins TRBV29-1 to TRBJ2-1; no clear D. The V and J ends lost 7 bases and 7 bases respectively, with 20 bases between them. CDR1 is SQVTM, CDR2 ANQGSEA, per germline. This CDR3 contains 14 residues. This chain's CDR3 is CSGIRASGGNEQFF. The CDR3 DNA reads TGCAGCGGGATACGAGCTAGTGGTGGGAATGAGCAGTTCTTC.

The rearrangement links TRBV12-5 to TRBJ1-2; no clear D. The CDR3 extends over 13 amino acids. Germline lookup yields CDR1 LGHNT and CDR2 FRNRAP. The V end was cut by 1 base, the J end by 4 bases, with 7 bases between. CDR3 sequence reads: CASGLGQVYGYTF. The CDR3 DNA reads TGTGCTAGTGGTTTGGGGCAGGTCTATGGCTACACCTTC.

The V gene is TRBV18, the J gene TRBJ2-1; D may be TRBD1 or TRBD2 (5 bases each). This CDR3 spans 14 amino acids. V lost 0 bases to trimming and J lost 4 bases, with 7 bases between them. Germline V CDR1 and CDR2: KGHSH, LQKENI. The CDR3 loop is CASSPPGEYNEQFF. CDR3 bases: TGTGCCAGCTCACCACCGGGGGAATACAATGAGCAGTTCTTC.

J is TRBJ2-7 and V is TRBV6-5; D is possibly TRBD2 (6 bases). The CDR3 totals 16 residues. CDR1 is MNHEY, CDR2 SVGAGI, per germline. With 2 bases removed from V and 3 bases from J, the gap between germline ends came to 17 bases. DNA of the CDR3: TGTGCCAGCAGTTACCGGGGGAGAAGCGGCCTCTACGAGCAGTACTTC. This gives the protein CASSYRGRSGLYEQYF.

The rearrangement joins TRBV18 to TRBJ1-5; D ambiguous. Germline V gene sequence: CDR1 KGHSH, CDR2 LQKENI. This CDR3 is 15 amino acids long. With 6 bases removed from V and 0 bases from J, the gap between germline ends came to 12 bases. In nucleotides, the CDR3 is TGTGCCAGCTCGTTCTCCCCAGCTAGCAATCAGCCCCAGCATTTT. Amino acids: CASSFSPASNQPQHF.

This clone came up once. The V call is TRBV7-3, the J call TRBJ1-6; D perhaps matches TRBD1 (6 bases). Trimming cost V 5 bases and J 6 bases, with 14 bases left between them. The CDR3 runs 15 residues. The V gene's germline CDR1 is SGHTA and CDR2 FQGTGA. This CDR3 reads CASSQTGSRNSPLHF. In nucleotides, the CDR3 is TGTGCCAGCAGCCAAACAGGGTCCCGTAATTCACCCCTCCACTTT.

CDR3 DNA: TGTGCCAGCAGCTTCCCTAGACGACTAGCGGGGGGCACAGATACGCAGTATTTT. Translation: CASSFPRRLAGGTDTQYF. The J gene is TRBJ2-3, the V gene TRBV7-8; 12 bases are a match to TRBD2. CDR1 and CDR2 from the germline V gene are SGHVS and FQNEAQ. Trimming at V came to 3 bases and at J to 1 base, leaving 8 bases not matched to a gene. The CDR3 loop spans 18 amino acids.

The chain carries TRBV27 and TRBJ2-2, with D possibly TRBD1 on 6 matching bases. CDR3 length equals 15 residues. V dropped 4 bases and J dropped 6 bases, with 15 bases sitting between them. The germline CDR1 and CDR2 sequences are MNHEY and SMNVEV (reference sequence). The CDR3 is CASSSSGTTPGELFF. CDR3 DNA sequence: TGTGCCAGCAGTTCGTCCGGGACAACTCCCGGGGAGCTGTTTTTT.

This CDR3 reads CASSLKTGGETQYF. DNA for the CDR3: TGTGCCAGCAGTTTAAAAACAGGGGGAGAGACCCAGTACTTC. This chain uses TRBV27 with TRBJ2-5; 8 nucleotides line up with TRBD1. CDR1 is MNHEY, CDR2 SMNVEV, per germline (reference sequence). V lost 2 bases, J lost 4 bases, and 3 bases stayed unmatched. The CDR3 has 14 amino acids.

V usage is TRBV19 and J usage is TRBJ1-1; no clear D gene. The CDR3 covers 13 residues. The V gene's germline CDR1 is LNHDA and CDR2 SQIVND (reference sequence). Trimming stripped 3 bases from V and 8 bases from J, with 13 bases between. CDR3 amino acids: CASSISGETEAFF. DNA for the CDR3: TGTGCCAGTAGTATTAGTGGTGAGACAGAAGCTTTCTTT. Full variable domain (rest looked up from reference TRBV19 and TRBJ1-1): DGGITQSPKYLFRKEGQNVTLSCEQNLNHDAMYWYRQDPGQGLRLIYYSQIVNDFQKGDIAEGYSVSREKKESFPLTVTSAQKNPTAFYLCASSISGETEAFFGQGTRLTVV.

The genes are TRBV6-5 and TRBJ1-6; D is perhaps TRBD1 (5 bases). Germline CDR1 MNHEY, CDR2 SVGAGI. CDR3 length: 14 amino acids. Deletions cut 6 bases from V and 8 bases from J, with 14 bases between. Written as DNA, the CDR3 is TGTGCCAGCAGACCTCTCAGGGTCCATTCACCCCTCCACTTT. This sequence encodes CASRPLRVHSPLHF.

V is TRBV6-1 and J is TRBJ1-3; no clear D gene. The CDR3 contains 15 residues. The V gene's germline CDR1 is MNHNS and CDR2 SASEGT. V was clipped by 4 bases and J by 0 bases, with 10 bases between them. CDR3 DNA sequence: TGTGCCAGCAGTGCGGTCACAGACTCTGGAAACACCATATATTTT. Its protein product is CASSAVTDSGNTIYF.